This entry describes one TCR beta chain. The source of the sample is a study of cytomegalovirus exposure and HLA in healthy donors. The study ran its PCR with 60 Vbeta and 13 Jbeta primers. Profiling relied on immunoSEQ multiplex PCR, and the TCRdb table lists in-frame clones only, not all of them. The table records some 100,000 clones, 76% of them present only once. The sample comprised PBMCs. The source of this sequence is a man aged 50 to 59 in good health and CMV-seropositive.

In DNA form, the CDR3 reads TGTGCCAGCAGTTTAGAGGACAGTGCAGCTTTCTTT. Protein product: CASSLEDSAAFF. The V call is TRBV28, the J call TRBJ1-1; D perhaps matches TRBD1 (6 bases). V was shortened by 2 bases and J by 10 bases, with 11 bases between the two germline ends. Germline CDR1 MDHEN, CDR2 SYDVKM. This CDR3 region has 12 residues.